The 30 T cell receptor beta chains below all came from one sample that was sequenced in a study of monozygotic twins with inflammatory bowel disease. TCRdb reprocessed the 5' RACE reads, keeping one entry per CDR3 protein, no DNA. The listing records under 150,000 distinct CDR3 sequences. Sequenced input: blood. These receptors originate from a human donor with ulcerative colitis or Crohn's disease, or a healthy co-twin of an affected twin (not recorded which).

This chain links TRBV7-7 with TRBJ2-1; TCRdb outputs TRBD1, but without DNA this stays unchecked. Germline V gives CDR1 SSHAT, CDR2 FNYEAQ (reference sequence). The CDR3 runs 14 residues. CDR3: CASSLIGAYNEQFF.

The gene calls are TRBV7-3 and TRBJ2-7; TCRdb names TRBD2, which stays unverified in the absence of DNA. CDR1 is SGHTA and CDR2 is FQGTGA in the germline V gene. The CDR3 loop spans 14 amino acids. This CDR3 reads CASSPGHSSYEQYF.

CDR3 in amino acids: CASSIHYRSQGEAFF. The J gene is TRBJ1-1, the V gene TRBV7-9; TCRdb outputs TRBD1, but without DNA this stays unchecked. The CDR3 has 15 amino acids. From germline, CDR1 is SEHNR and CDR2 FQNEAQ (reference sequence).

The chain joins TRBV28 to TRBJ1-2; the TRBD1 assignment by TCRdb is unverifiable without DNA. CDR1 and CDR2 from the germline V gene are MDHEN and SYDVKM. There are 14 residues in the CDR3. CDR3 sequence reads: CASSSRPGFYGYTF.

The genes are TRBV7-2 and TRBJ2-7; TCRdb's D call, TRBD1, is unchecked because there is no DNA. From germline, CDR1 is SGHTA and CDR2 FQGNSA. This CDR3 has 14 residues. Here the CDR3 reads CASSYAGQAYEQYF.

This rearrangement joins TRBV10-3 to TRBJ2-7; TCRdb gives TRBD1 as the D gene, but with no DNA this cannot be confirmed. This CDR3 contains 14 residues. Per the germline V gene, CDR1 is ENHRY and CDR2 is SYGVKD. CDR3 sequence: CAISDDRDTREQYF.

The V gene is TRBV6-1, the J gene TRBJ1-6; TCRdb selects TRBD1, and the lack of DNA leaves this call unchecked. Germline V gene lookup returns CDR1 MNHNS and CDR2 SASEGT. CDR3 size: 15 residues. The CDR3 region is CASSRDGGGYSPLHF.

The chain combines TRBV7-7 with TRBJ2-5; there is no DNA to check the TCRdb D call of TRBD2. CDR3 length: 17 amino acids. Germline CDR1 reads SSHAT; CDR2 reads FNYEAQ (reference sequence). The CDR3 loop is CASSLAWALAGQETQYF.

This chain's CDR3 is CSARFSGAYNEQFF. The chain combines TRBV20-1 with TRBJ2-1; TCRdb returns TRBD2, unconfirmable since there is no DNA. The CDR3 is 14 residues long. Germline loops: CDR1 DFQATT, CDR2 SNEGSKA (reference sequence).

The CDR3 spells CASSLAGGNNQPQHF. This sequence joins TRBV7-9 and TRBJ1-5; lacking DNA, the TRBD1 call made by TCRdb goes unchecked. This CDR3 contains 15 residues. In germline, CDR1 is SEHNR, CDR2 FQNEAQ (reference sequence).

This sequence joins TRBV12-2 and TRBJ2-7; there is no DNA to check the TCRdb D call of TRBD1. TRBV12-2 is labeled a pseudogene. This CDR3 has 18 amino acids. The CDR3 loop is CASRLAEGPGQGFGVQYF.

The chain recombines TRBV7-6 with TRBJ1-5; the TCRdb call, TRBD1, lacks DNA for checking. Germline values: CDR1 SGHVS, CDR2 FNYEAQ. This CDR3 is built from 14 residues. The CDR3: CASSPRTVGQPQHF.

V is TRBV25-1 and J is TRBJ2-3; TCRdb designates TRBD2, a call that cannot be tested without DNA. The CDR3 covers 16 residues. CDR1 is MGHDK, CDR2 SYGVNS, per germline. This CDR3 reads CASSELGRLGTDTQYF. Filled out from reference TRBV25-1 and TRBJ2-3, the complete variable domain reads EADIYQTPRYLVIGTGKKITLECSQTMGHDKMYWYQQDPGMELHLIHYSYGVNSTEKGDLSSESTVSRIRTEHFPLTLESARPSHTSQYLCASSELGRLGTDTQYFGPGTRLTVL.

The V gene is TRBV18, the J gene TRBJ2-1; as DNA is missing, the TRBD2 call by TCRdb cannot be tested. CDR1 is KGHSH and CDR2 is LQKENI in the germline V gene. This CDR3 comprises 16 residues. The CDR3 here is CASSPPWTSGGNEQFF.

V is TRBV5-1 and J is TRBJ2-6. The V gene's germline CDR1 is SGHRS and CDR2 YFSETQ. The CDR3 is 16 residues long. This CDR3 is CASSWATSSGANVLTF.

The genes are TRBV19 and TRBJ1-3. The CDR3 covers 17 residues. Germline loops: CDR1 LNHDA, CDR2 SQIVND (reference sequence). The CDR3 reads CASRSDRDSRSGNTIYF. Full variable domain (remainder filled in from reference TRBV19 and TRBJ1-3): DGGITQSPKYLFRKEGQNVTLSCEQNLNHDAMYWYRQDPGQGLRLIYYSQIVNDFQKGDIAEGYSVSREKKESFPLTVTSAQKNPTAFYLCASRSDRDSRSGNTIYFGEGSWLTVV.

The chain has TRBV10-3 and TRBJ2-3; the D gene TCRdb calls, TRBD1, cannot be checked with no DNA. The CDR3 covers 15 residues. CDR1 is ENHRY, CDR2 SYGVKD, per germline. The CDR3 sequence is CAITRTGAPGDTQYF.

The chain recombines TRBV20-1 with TRBJ1-2; lacking DNA, the TRBD1 call made by TCRdb goes unchecked. From germline, CDR1 is DFQATT and CDR2 SNEGSKA (reference sequence). The CDR3 runs 14 residues. The CDR3 reads CSAREGQGAFGYTF.

The chain has TRBV19 and TRBJ2-2; the D gene TCRdb calls, TRBD1, cannot be checked with no DNA. The germline V gene has CDR1 LNHDA and CDR2 SQIVND (reference sequence). This CDR3 comprises 14 residues. The CDR3 is CASSIGTFTGELFF.

V and J are TRBV18 and TRBJ2-7; TCRdb's D call, TRBD1, is unchecked because there is no DNA. The germline gives CDR1 KGHSH, CDR2 LQKENI. The CDR3 sequence is 13 residues long. This chain's CDR3 is CASSPQNDRVQYF.

The chain is built from TRBV5-1 and TRBJ2-5; TCRdb calls TRBD2, which cannot be checked without DNA. The germline CDR1 and CDR2 sequences are SGHRS and YFSETQ. This CDR3 is 14 amino acids long. CDR3 region: CASRLAGAQETQYF.

This chain joins TRBV29-1 and TRBJ2-3; the D call from TCRdb, TRBD1, cannot be confirmed without DNA. CDR1 is SQVTM and CDR2 is ANQGSEA in the germline V gene. The CDR3 is 14 residues long. CDR3 sequence: CSERQGGYTDTQYF.

The rearrangement links TRBV5-5 to TRBJ2-7. The CDR3 totals 12 residues. CDR1 SGHKS and CDR2 YYEKEE come from the germline V gene (reference sequence). CDR3 sequence: CASSLAGSSGYF.

This chain links TRBV19 with TRBJ2-6; the D call from TCRdb, TRBD1, cannot be confirmed without DNA. CDR3 length: 16 amino acids. Germline-derived CDR1 and CDR2 are LNHDA and SQIVND (reference sequence). This CDR3 is CASSRDRGSGANVLTF.

The V and J genes are TRBV13 and TRBJ1-4. The CDR3 extends over 15 amino acids. Germline V gene lookup returns CDR1 PRHDT and CDR2 FYEKMQ (reference sequence). This CDR3 is CASSLSGAGNEKLFF. The full variable domain, completed using reference TRBV13 and TRBJ1-4, is AAGVIQSPRHLIKEKRETATLKCYPIPRHDTVYWYQQGPGQDPQFLISFYEKMQSDKGSIPDRFSAQQFSDYHSELNMSSLELGDSALYFCASSLSGAGNEKLFFGSGTQLSVL.

The CDR3: CASSSRQGANTGELFF. The rearrangement joins TRBV7-9 to TRBJ2-2; lacking DNA, the TRBD1 call made by TCRdb goes unchecked. Germline V gives CDR1 SEHNR, CDR2 FQNEAQ (reference sequence). CDR3 length: 16 amino acids.

The gene calls are TRBV7-3 and TRBJ2-1; the D gene TCRdb calls, TRBD1, cannot be checked with no DNA. The CDR3 runs to 17 residues. Germline CDR1 and CDR2: SGHTA and FQGTGA. The chain's CDR3 is CASSRAGGTGPLHEQFF.

The chain carries TRBV7-2 and TRBJ2-4; TCRdb reports TRBD1, a call that lacks DNA to check it against. CDR1 and CDR2 from the germline V gene are SGHTA and FQGNSA. This CDR3 is built from 19 residues. The CDR3 here is CASSLASGGRPQAKNIQYF.

V usage is TRBV7-2 and J usage is TRBJ2-5; as DNA is missing, the TRBD2 call by TCRdb cannot be tested. CDR3 length equals 13 residues. In germline, CDR1 is SGHTA, CDR2 FQGNSA. CDR3 protein: CASSSDYWETQYF.

The chain combines TRBV4-2 with TRBJ1-1. CDR1 and CDR2 (germline): LGHNA, YNFKEQ. CDR3 size: 14 residues. The CDR3: CASSQGDSGVGAFF.